These 25 T cell receptor beta chains came from one sample sequenced in a study of blood T cell repertoires in COVID-19. Measured with immunoSEQ multiplex PCR; TCRdb has only the in-frame clones, and not every one. The sample holds about 270,000 clones, approximately 77% seen once. The material sequenced was peripheral blood. The receptors come from a woman younger than 30 with acute or convalescent COVID-19.

This clone was counted between two and nine times. The chain is built from TRBV6-5 and TRBJ2-7, with 7 bases lining up with TRBD1. The V gene end was trimmed by 5 bases and the J gene end by 2 bases; junction bases not matched to a gene: 9. Germline-derived CDR1 and CDR2 are MNHEY and SVGAGI. This CDR3 is built from 15 residues. CDR3 DNA sequence: TGTGCCAGCAGTCTATTTCCGGGACAGACCTACGAGCAGTACTTC. Translation gives CASSLFPGQTYEQYF.

This clone was observed a single time. The CDR3 loop is CASSRQENTEAFF. The CDR3 DNA reads TGCGCCAGCAGTCGACAGGAAAACACTGAAGCTTTCTTT. This sequence joins TRBV4-3 and TRBJ1-1; perhaps TRBD1 as D (6 bases). V was pared by 6 bases and J by 2 bases, with 10 bases between. This CDR3 spans 13 amino acids. Germline V gene data show CDR1 as LGHNA and CDR2 as YSLEER.

This clone was seen just once. The chain uses TRBV19 and TRBJ2-5; no definite D call. Trimming removed 5 bases from V and 5 bases from J, with 12 bases in between. CDR3 size: 13 residues. In germline, CDR1 is LNHDA, CDR2 SQIVND (reference sequence). This CDR3 reads CASSRRLFETQYF. The CDR3 DNA reads TGTGCCAGTAGTCGCAGGCTCTTCGAGACCCAGTACTTC.

This chain links TRBV27 with TRBJ2-1; D might be TRBD2 (5 bases). Trimming pared 1 base from V and 10 bases from J, leaving 17 bases between. Germline V gives CDR1 MNHEY, CDR2 SMNVEV (reference sequence). The CDR3 has 15 residues. The CDR3 reads CASSLYLAWVTEQFF. CDR3 bases: TGTGCCAGCAGTTTATATCTAGCCTGGGTGACGGAGCAGTTCTTC.

The chain joins TRBV7-2 to TRBJ2-3; D might be TRBD2 (6 bases). V was trimmed by 4 bases and J by 5 bases, leaving 22 bases between them. Germline assignment: CDR1 SGHTA and CDR2 FQGNSA. The CDR3 is made up of 17 amino acids. CDR3 sequence: CASSSPEGLYWGDTQYF. DNA of the CDR3: TGTGCCAGCAGCTCACCTGAGGGACTTTATTGGGGAGATACGCAGTATTTT.

The genes are TRBV19 and TRBJ1-4; 10 bases agree with TRBD1. The CDR3 extends over 17 amino acids. Looked up from germline, CDR1 is LNHDA and CDR2 is SQIVND (reference sequence). Germline trimming cut 4 bases from V and 2 bases from J; bases unmatched to any gene: 7. CDR3 protein: CASSTDRGRGTNEKLFF. CDR3 nucleotide sequence: TGTGCCAGTAGTACCGACAGGGGGCGAGGGACTAATGAAAAACTGTTTTTT.

J is TRBJ2-1 and V is TRBV28; 7 nucleotides agree with TRBD2. Germline V gene sequence: CDR1 MDHEN, CDR2 SYDVKM. The CDR3 length is 16 residues. The V gene end was trimmed by 3 bases and the J gene end by 0 bases; junction bases not matched to a gene: 5. The CDR3 sequence: CASSFLSGNSYNEQFF. The CDR3 bases are TGTGCCAGCAGTTTCTTGAGCGGGAACTCCTACAATGAGCAGTTCTTC.

The chain uses TRBV7-2 and TRBJ2-3; TRBD2 aligns across 13 bases. Trimming took 4 bases from V and 5 from J; bases not matched to a gene: 6. This CDR3 is 16 amino acids long. The V gene's germline CDR1 is SGHTA and CDR2 FQGNSA. The CDR3 protein is CASSSRLAGGRDTQYF. CDR3 DNA sequence: TGTGCCAGCAGCTCCAGACTAGCGGGAGGTCGAGATACGCAGTATTTT. Full variable domain (remainder filled in from reference TRBV7-2 and TRBJ2-3): GAGVSQSPSNKVTEKGKDVELRCDPISGHTALYWYRQSLGQGLEFLIYFQGNSAPDKSGLPSDRFSAERTGGSVSTLTIQRTQQEDSAVYLCASSSRLAGGRDTQYFGPGTRLTVL.

This chain joins TRBV4-3 and TRBJ2-7, with D perhaps TRBD2 (5 bases). Deletions cut 8 bases from V and 0 bases from J, with 14 bases between. CDR1 is LGHNA and CDR2 is YSLEER in the germline V gene. The CDR3 length is 14 residues. CDR3 residues: CASAPDSISYEQYF. The CDR3 DNA follows: TGCGCCAGCGCCCCGGACTCCATCTCCTACGAGCAGTACTTC.

The chain combines TRBV2 with TRBJ1-3; D not certain. Per the germline V gene, CDR1 is SNHLY and CDR2 is FYNNEI. V was cut by 2 bases and J by 0 bases, with 8 bases left in between. CDR3 length: 15 residues. CDR3: CASSEKSGSGNTIYF. The CDR3, as DNA: TGTGCCAGCAGTGAAAAGAGCGGCTCTGGAAACACCATATATTTT.

The chain uses TRBV5-5 and TRBJ2-5, with 7 bases matching TRBD2. V trimming: 1 base; J trimming: 1 base; junction bases outside the gene matches: 13. This CDR3 has 18 residues. The germline gives CDR1 SGHKS, CDR2 YYEKEE (reference sequence). The CDR3, as DNA: TGTGCCAGCAGCTTGATGACTAGCAACGGCCTGCTCCAAGAGACCCAGTACTTC. It codes for CASSLMTSNGLLQETQYF. Drawing the rest from reference TRBV5-5 and TRBJ2-5, the complete variable domain is DAGVTQSPTHLIKTRGQQVTLRCSPISGHKSVSWYQQVLGQGPQFIFQYYEKEERGRGNFPDRFSARQFPNYSSELNVNALLLGDSALYLCASSLMTSNGLLQETQYFGPGTRLLVL.

To note about this clone: Different DNA sequences within this sample yield the same CDR3. The chain combines TRBV3-1 (or the pseudogene TRBV3-2) with TRBJ2-1; 13 nucleotides match TRBD2. Looked up from germline, CDR1 is LGHDT and CDR2 is YNNKEL (reference sequence). The trim removed 4 bases at V and 8 bases at J, leaving 5 bases unmatched. This CDR3 has 15 residues. The CDR3 region has the DNA TGTGCCAGCAGCCCCCGACTAGCGGGAGGCGATGAGCAGTTCTTC. It codes for CASSPRLAGGDEQFF.

The chain has TRBV7-8 and TRBJ2-3; D not certain. V gave up 5 bases and J gave up 6 bases, with 15 bases separating them. CDR1 SGHVS and CDR2 FQNEAQ come from the germline V gene. The length of the CDR3 is 14 residues. CDR3 in DNA: TGTGCCAGCAGCCTTGTCCTACGCGGCGATACGCAGTATTTT. Its protein is CASSLVLRGDTQYF.

In this sample, this clone turned up once. This chain uses TRBV13 with TRBJ1-3; D not certain. The CDR3 loop spans 13 amino acids. V lost 3 bases and J 0 bases, leaving 3 bases between the germline ends. CDR1 and CDR2 from the germline V gene are PRHDT and FYEKMQ (reference sequence). Written as DNA, the CDR3 is TGTGCCAGCAGCTTCAGCTCTGGAAACACCATATATTTT. This sequence encodes CASSFSSGNTIYF.

The chain uses TRBV5-4 and TRBJ2-1, with D maybe TRBD1 (6 bases). Germline CDR1 SGHNT, CDR2 YYREEE (reference sequence). The CDR3 totals 14 residues. V shed 1 base and J shed 7 bases, with 12 bases lying between them. The CDR3 loop is CASSLPGGWNEQFF. CDR3 DNA sequence: TGTGCCAGCAGCTTGCCTGGGGGCTGGAATGAGCAGTTCTTC.

The rearrangement joins TRBV7-2 to TRBJ1-1; no definite D call. Looked up from germline, CDR1 is SGHTA and CDR2 is FQGNSA. The CDR3 extends over 13 amino acids. The V and J ends lost 3 bases and 4 bases respectively, with 9 bases between them. CDR3 residues: CASSLSFFTEAFF. The CDR3 nucleotides read TGTGCCAGCAGCTTGTCATTTTTCACTGAAGCTTTCTTT.

The rearrangement links TRBV30 to TRBJ2-5; D remains unclear. V gave up 0 bases and J gave up 7 bases, with 9 bases separating them. Germline CDR1 reads GTSNPN; CDR2 reads SVGIG (reference sequence). The length of the CDR3 is 12 residues. This CDR3 is CAWSVPGGTQYF. CDR3 sequence (DNA): TGTGCCTGGAGTGTACCGGGTGGGACCCAGTACTTC.

This chain joins TRBV12-3 or TRBV12-4 and TRBJ1-2; D remains unclear. V dropped 10 bases and J dropped 4 bases, with 13 bases sitting between them. This CDR3 has 12 amino acids. The DNA for the CDR3 is TGTGCCACCACGGCAGGATCCTATGGCTACACCTTC. It encodes CATTAGSYGYTF.

The CDR3 spells CASSPPPGQGLRGYTF. The CDR3 bases are TGTGCCAGCTCACCACCCCCGGGACAGGGATTGAGAGGCTACACCTTC. The rearrangement uses TRBV18 and TRBJ1-2; TRBD1 aligns across 9 bases. Germline V CDR1 and CDR2: KGHSH, LQKENI. This CDR3 contains 16 residues. V gave up 0 bases and J gave up 8 bases; unmatched junction bases: 10.

The V gene is TRBV14, the J gene TRBJ1-5; D remains ambiguous. Trimming removed 1 base from V and 10 bases from J, with 11 bases in between. CDR3 length: 13 amino acids. In germline, CDR1 is SGHDN, CDR2 FVKESK. The CDR3 protein is CASSQARSTPQHF. CDR3 bases: TGTGCCAGCAGCCAAGCTAGGTCCACACCCCAGCATTTT.

This clone was seen only a few times. V gene TRBV19 combines with J gene TRBJ2-3, with D uncertain. Germline V gives CDR1 LNHDA, CDR2 SQIVND (reference sequence). Trimming removed 4 bases from V and 6 bases from J, with 5 bases in between. This CDR3 is built from 11 residues. The chain's CDR3 is CASSTRDTQYF. The DNA for the CDR3 is TGTGCCAGTAGTACCAGGGATACGCAGTATTTT.

The V gene is TRBV18, the J gene TRBJ2-1; 9 bases agree with TRBD1. Germline CDR1 reads KGHSH; CDR2 reads LQKENI. V lost 6 bases and J lost 7; bases outside the gene matches: 7. This CDR3 comprises 14 residues. CDR3 DNA sequence: TGTGCCAGCTCGGAACAGGGGGCGGGAAATGAGCAGTTCTTC. This codes for CASSEQGAGNEQFF.

This clone was found a few times. V gene TRBV6-5 combines with J gene TRBJ2-1, with 8 bases identical to TRBD2. The trim removed 0 bases at V and 9 bases at J, leaving 7 bases unmatched. This CDR3 contains 15 residues. Germline V CDR1 and CDR2: MNHEY, SVGAGI. The chain's CDR3 is CASSYSREGSTEQFF. Here the CDR3 DNA reads TGTGCCAGCAGTTACTCACGGGAGGGATCTACTGAGCAGTTCTTC.

V usage is TRBV13 and J usage is TRBJ1-2; D is unresolved. Germline CDR1 and CDR2: PRHDT and FYEKMQ (reference sequence). The CDR3 sequence is 16 residues long. The V gene lost 4 bases and the J gene lost 4 bases, with 19 bases spanning the gap. CDR3 residues: CASSSPRLDFGYGYTF. CDR3 DNA: TGTGCCAGCAGCTCCCCTCGTTTAGATTTCGGCTATGGCTACACCTTC.

This clone was seen ten or more times. CDR3 bases: TGCGCCAGCAGCGAACCCTCGACAGGCACAGATACGCAGTATTTT. This encodes CASSEPSTGTDTQYF. V is TRBV10-2 and J is TRBJ2-3; the D gene is possibly TRBD1 (5 bases). The CDR3 length is 15 residues. Trimming cost V 6 bases and J 1 base, with 14 bases left between them. Germline V CDR1 and CDR2: WSHSY, SAAADI.